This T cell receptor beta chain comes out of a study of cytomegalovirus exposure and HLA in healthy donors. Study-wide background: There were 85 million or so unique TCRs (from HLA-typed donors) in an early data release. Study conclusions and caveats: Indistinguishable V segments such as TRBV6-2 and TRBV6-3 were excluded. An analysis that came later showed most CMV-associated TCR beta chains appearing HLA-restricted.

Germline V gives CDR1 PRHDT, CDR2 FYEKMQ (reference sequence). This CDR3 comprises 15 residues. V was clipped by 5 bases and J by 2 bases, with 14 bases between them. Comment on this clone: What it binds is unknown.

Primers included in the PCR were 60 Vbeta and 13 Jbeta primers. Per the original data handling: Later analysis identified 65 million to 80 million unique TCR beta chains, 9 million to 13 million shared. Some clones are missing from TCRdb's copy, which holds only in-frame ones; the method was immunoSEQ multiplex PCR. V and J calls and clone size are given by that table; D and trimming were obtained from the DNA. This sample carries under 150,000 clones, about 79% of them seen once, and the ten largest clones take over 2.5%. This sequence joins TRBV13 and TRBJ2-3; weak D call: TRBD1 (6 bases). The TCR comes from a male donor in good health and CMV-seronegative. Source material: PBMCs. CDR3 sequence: CASSPRTEPTDTQYF. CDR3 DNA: TGTGCCAGCAGCCCACGGACAGAACCCACAGATACGCAGTATTTT. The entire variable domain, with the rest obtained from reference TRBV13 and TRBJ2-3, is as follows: AAGVIQSPRHLIKEKRETATLKCYPIPRHDTVYWYQQGPGQDPQFLISFYEKMQSDKGSIPDRFSAQQFSDYHSELNMSSLELGDSALYFCASSPRTEPTDTQYFGPGTRLTVL.